This entry lists 12 T cell receptor beta chains sequenced from one sample in a study of blood T cell repertoires in COVID-19. Profiled with immunoSEQ multiplex PCR; TCRdb holds only in-frame clones, not every one. The table includes 250,000 to 300,000 clones, about four fifths detected once. The sample consisted of peripheral blood. These receptors originate from a woman in her sixties or seventies with active or convalescent COVID-19.

The chain links TRBV6-5 to TRBJ2-1; possibly TRBD1 for D (6 bases). V was shortened by 1 base and J by 2 bases, with 12 bases between the two germline ends. The CDR3 covers 16 residues. Germline V gives CDR1 MNHEY, CDR2 SVGAGI. CDR3 nucleotide sequence: TGTGCCAGCAGTTACTTAAGGGCAGGGGCCTACAATGAGCAGTTCTTC. This codes for CASSYLRAGAYNEQFF.

The CDR3 sequence: CASSSEGARSYNEQFF. CDR3 in DNA: TGTGCCAGCAGCTCCGAGGGGGCGCGGTCCTACAATGAGCAGTTCTTC. The chain has TRBV7-9 and TRBJ2-1; 7 bases line up with TRBD1. Germline CDR1 reads SEHNR; CDR2 reads FQNEAQ (reference sequence). The ends lost 4 bases at V and 1 base at J; junction bases unmatched: 7. This CDR3 spans 16 amino acids.

The V and J genes are TRBV6-5 and TRBJ2-5, with a weak D call TRBD1 (5 bases). The CDR3 length is 15 residues. Trimming pared 6 bases from V and 5 bases from J, leaving 19 bases between. The germline CDR1 and CDR2 sequences are MNHEY and SVGAGI. The CDR3 DNA reads as TGTGCCAGCAGCAGGGTGTATGGGCACGGGGAGACCCAGTACTTC. Its protein is CASSRVYGHGETQYF.

On this clone itself: Within the sample, other DNA sequences also encode this same CDR3. The gene calls are TRBV20-1 and TRBJ1-2, with D perhaps matching TRBD1 (6 bases). The germline V gene has CDR1 DFQATT and CDR2 SNEGSKA (reference sequence). Trimming took 4 bases from V and 3 from J, leaving 6 bases between them. This CDR3 has 11 residues. The CDR3 protein is CSATGDYGYTF. In DNA, the CDR3 is TGCAGTGCTACAGGGGACTATGGCTACACCTTC.

The chain uses TRBV7-9 and TRBJ2-7, with 8 bases that match TRBD1. CDR1 and CDR2 (germline): SEHNR, FQNEAQ (reference sequence). The J segment lost 1 base and the V segment lost 8 bases, leaving 4 bases of the junction unmatched. The CDR3 loop spans 13 amino acids. The CDR3: CASGQGSSYEQYF. The DNA for the CDR3 is TGTGCCAGCGGACAGGGCTCTTCCTACGAGCAGTACTTC.

V usage is TRBV21-1 and J usage is TRBJ1-4; the D call of TRBD1 is as the table states it, not checked on the DNA. TRBV21-1 is marked as a pseudogene. The CDR3 is 15 amino acids. CDR3 bases: TGTGCCAGCACCGACGCGGGACAGTGGAATGAAAAACTGTTTTTT. Translated, it gives CASTDAGQWNEKLFF.

The chain uses TRBV7-9 and TRBJ2-7; D is possibly TRBD1 (6 bases). Germline CDR1 SEHNR, CDR2 FQNEAQ (reference sequence). V lost 5 bases and J lost 5, with 19 bases in between. The CDR3 runs to 15 residues. The CDR3 here is CASSRFRDNRDEQYF. The CDR3 DNA sequence: TGTGCCAGCAGCCGCTTTAGGGACAACCGGGACGAGCAGTACTTC.

This chain joins TRBV5-1 and TRBJ1-5; possible D gene TRBD1, 5 bases. The CDR3 has 13 amino acids. CDR1 and CDR2 (germline): SGHRS, YFSETQ. Deletions cut 5 bases from V and 4 bases from J, with 10 bases between. The CDR3 sequence is CASRSGRNQPQHF. Written as DNA, the CDR3 is TGCGCCAGCAGATCAGGGCGGAATCAGCCCCAGCATTTT.

J is TRBJ2-3 and V is TRBV5-1, with 12 bases that match TRBD2. The length of the CDR3 is 16 residues. Per germline, CDR1 SGHRS and CDR2 YFSETQ. The J segment lost 5 bases and the V segment lost 3 bases, leaving 7 bases of the junction unmatched. CDR3 sequence: CASSYLAGGQVDTQYF. DNA for the CDR3: TGCGCCAGCAGCTACCTAGCGGGGGGGCAGGTAGATACGCAGTATTTT.

The chain recombines TRBV6-5 with TRBJ1-1; the D gene is possibly TRBD1 (5 bases). Germline loops: CDR1 MNHEY, CDR2 SVGAGI. V gave up 2 bases and J gave up 4 bases, with 14 bases separating them. This CDR3 is 15 amino acids long. CDR3 sequence (DNA): TGTGCCAGCAGTTACGGAAAGGGGTTTGTCACTGAAGCTTTCTTT. Encoded protein: CASSYGKGFVTEAFF.

This chain links TRBV7-9 with TRBJ2-7; D unresolved. The germline V gene encodes CDR1 SEHNR and CDR2 FQNEAQ (reference sequence). The CDR3 is made up of 13 amino acids. V was pared by 1 base and J by 3 bases, with 7 bases between. Here the CDR3 reads CASSLGHLYEQYF. CDR3 sequence (DNA): TGTGCCAGCAGCTTAGGACACCTCTACGAGCAGTACTTC.

The CDR3 nucleotides are TGTGCCAGCAGCCGGAGGACAGGGAATGAGCAGTTCTTC. Amino acid sequence: CASSRRTGNEQFF. The chain recombines TRBV12-3 or TRBV12-4 with TRBJ2-1; 8 positions match TRBD1. There are 13 residues in the CDR3. The V segment lost 6 bases and the J segment 7 bases; nucleotides outside the gene matches: 5.